These 5 T cell receptor beta chains share one sample of origin, sequenced in a study of T cell responses to AZD1222 COVID-19 vaccine. Produced via immunoSEQ multiplex PCR; TCRdb's table is partial and in-frame only. The sample includes roughly 170,000 clones, roughly nine tenths seen only once; the top ten take 2.6%. Sequenced here: peripheral blood, sampled on day 0 of AZD1222 vaccination. These receptors all stem from an adult in good health.

The chain links TRBV2 to TRBJ1-1; the D gene is possibly TRBD1 (5 bases). The V gene lost 3 bases and the J gene lost 2 bases, with 7 bases spanning the gap. The CDR3 loop spans 13 amino acids. CDR1 is SNHLY, CDR2 FYNNEI, per germline. This chain's CDR3 is CASSEGRNTEAFF. The CDR3, as DNA: TGTGCCAGCAGTGAGGGACGAAACACTGAAGCTTTCTTT. The full variable domain, in which reference TRBV2 and TRBJ1-1 provide the parts outside the CDR3, is EPEVTQTPSHQVTQMGQEVILRCVPISNHLYFYWYRQILGQKVEFLVSFYNNEISEKSEIFDDQFSVERPDGSNFTLKIRSTKLEDSAMYFCASSEGRNTEAFFGQGTRLTVV.

V and J are TRBV3-1 (or the pseudogene TRBV3-2) and TRBJ1-1, with a possible D match to TRBD1 (5 bases). The CDR3 is 12 amino acids. Per the germline V gene, CDR1 is LGHDT and CDR2 is YNNKEL (reference sequence). Trimming removed 3 bases at V and 8 bases at J, with 10 bases between. The CDR3 DNA reads TGTGCCAGCAGCCATGGACCAGGGGAAGCTTTCTTT. It is translated as CASSHGPGEAFF.

The chain uses TRBV6-2 or TRBV6-3 and TRBJ2-7, with 7 bases fitting TRBD2. Germline assignment: CDR1 MNHEY and CDR2 SVGEGT. The CDR3 spans 15 residues. V was pared by 4 bases and J by 0 bases, with 6 bases of the junction left unmatched. The CDR3 loop is CASSFGGRPSYEQYF. CDR3 in DNA: TGTGCCAGCAGTTTTGGCGGGAGACCCTCCTACGAGCAGTACTTC.

V gene TRBV25-1 combines with J gene TRBJ1-2, with D uncertain. This CDR3 spans 15 amino acids. The V end lost 3 bases, the J end lost 0 bases, and 11 bases lay between the germline ends. The germline V gene encodes CDR1 MGHDK and CDR2 SYGVNS. The CDR3 coding sequence is TGTGCCAGCAGTGATAACGCAGGAGCTAACTATGGCTACACCTTC. This gives the protein CASSDNAGANYGYTF.

The chain employs TRBV30 and TRBJ2-7; possibly TRBD1 for D (6 bases). This CDR3 comprises 14 residues. V was trimmed by 4 bases and J by 0 bases, leaving 13 bases between them. Germline V lookup: CDR1 GTSNPN, CDR2 SVGIG (reference sequence). In DNA, the CDR3 is TGTGCCTGGAACCAACAGGGTATCTCCTACGAGCAGTACTTC. It translates to CAWNQQGISYEQYF. Full variable domain (rest looked up from reference TRBV30 and TRBJ2-7): SQTIHQWPATLVQPVGSPLSLECTVEGTSNPNLYWYRQAAGRGLQLLFYSVGIGQISSEVPQNLSASRPQDRQFILSSKKLLLSDSGFYLCAWNQQGISYEQYFGPGTRLTVT.